Each of the 25 T cell receptor beta chains below was sequenced from the same sample in a study of shared clonotypes between healthy human individuals. This table comes from immunoSEQ multiplex PCR, and its TCRdb copy is limited to in-frame clones, with some not included. The sample includes roughly 1,000,000 clones, approximately 78% of them seen just once. The sequenced sample was memory CD4+ T cells from PBMCs. Stated subset: CD45RA-negative fraction. The receptors stem from a young man in good health. Some clones in this sample may be carry-over from other donors' samples.

V and J are TRBV7-2 and TRBJ2-5; D is uncertain. V was shortened by 6 bases and J by 5 bases, with 16 bases between the two germline ends. CDR1 is SGHTA, CDR2 FQGNSA, per germline. There are 14 residues in the CDR3. This CDR3 reads CASRRLGSIETQYF. Here the CDR3 DNA reads TGTGCCAGCAGGCGACTGGGGTCGATCGAGACCCAGTACTTC.

This chain uses TRBV2 with TRBJ2-1, with 12 bases fitting TRBD2. This CDR3 comprises 14 residues. CDR1 is SNHLY, CDR2 FYNNEI, per germline. V was clipped by 5 bases and J by 8 bases; unmatched bases: 4. CDR3 amino acids: CASSRLAGEDEQFF. In DNA form, the CDR3 reads TGTGCCAGCAGTAGACTAGCGGGAGAGGATGAGCAGTTCTTC.

The J gene is TRBJ2-3, the V gene TRBV28, with 11 nucleotides matching TRBD2. The CDR3 has 16 amino acids. Germline V CDR1 and CDR2: MDHEN, SYDVKM. Trimming removed 5 bases from V and 4 bases from J; junction bases left unmatched: 8. In DNA, the CDR3 is TGTGCCAGCAGTCAATTAGCGGGAGGGGACGCAGATACGCAGTATTTT. It is translated as CASSQLAGGDADTQYF.

The rearrangement uses TRBV5-1 and TRBJ1-5, with D unresolved. The CDR3 totals 13 residues. CDR1 is SGHRS and CDR2 is YFSETQ in the germline V gene. The germline V and J ends were trimmed by 2 bases and 5 bases, with 8 bases remaining between them. CDR3 in amino acids: CASSLFLDQPQHF. Here the CDR3 DNA reads TGCGCCAGCAGCTTATTTCTCGATCAGCCCCAGCATTTT.

The V call is TRBV21-1, the J call TRBJ1-5; no check of the table's D call, TRBD1, against the DNA was made. TRBV21-1 is a listed pseudogene. The CDR3 totals 19 residues. The CDR3 spells CASSKSTGALFPMNQPQHF. The DNA of the CDR3 is TGTGCCAGCAGCAAATCGACAGGGGCCCTTTTCCCTATGAATCAGCCCCAGCATTTT.

The chain recombines TRBV28 with TRBJ2-2, with D possibly called TRBD1 or TRBD2 (5 bases each). The CDR3 is made up of 15 amino acids. V lost 8 bases and J lost 5, with 18 bases in between. CDR1 and CDR2 (germline): MDHEN, SYDVKM. The CDR3 coding sequence is TGTGCCAGCGGCCGGAGTCGTGGGGGTACCGGGGAGCTGTTTTTT. It codes for CASGRSRGGTGELFF.

The sample holds one count of this clone. V usage is TRBV6-6 and J usage is TRBJ2-3; D is unresolved. CDR3 length: 14 amino acids. The V end was cut by 5 bases, the J end by 6 bases, with 15 bases between. The germline V gene has CDR1 MNHNY and CDR2 SVGAGI (reference sequence). DNA of the CDR3: TGTGCCAGCAGTCCTTTCTTAGGGTTGGATACGCAGTATTTT. It encodes CASSPFLGLDTQYF.

The sample holds a few counts of this clone. This rearrangement joins TRBV9 to TRBJ2-2, with a tentative D call TRBD1 (5 bases). The germline gives CDR1 SGDLS, CDR2 YYNGEE. Trimming cost V 4 bases and J 0 bases, with 13 bases left between them. The CDR3 length is 16 residues. The CDR3 loop reads CASSRTTVANTGELFF. CDR3 nucleotide sequence: TGTGCCAGCAGCCGAACGACAGTAGCGAACACCGGGGAGCTGTTTTTT.

J is TRBJ2-4 and V is TRBV30; D is ambiguous. Germline loops: CDR1 GTSNPN, CDR2 SVGIG (reference sequence). The CDR3 extends over 14 amino acids. V was clipped by 4 bases and J by 1 base, with 11 bases between them. The CDR3 nucleotides read TGTGCCTGGAACCGGGCTTTCGCCAAAAACATTCAGTACTTC. Its translation is CAWNRAFAKNIQYF.

V usage is TRBV30 and J usage is TRBJ2-7; D assignment may be TRBD1 or TRBD2 (7 bases each). The CDR3 has 15 amino acids. Between the trimmed V and J ends, which lost 4 bases and 3 bases, there was a span of 19 bases. The germline V gene has CDR1 GTSNPN and CDR2 SVGIG (reference sequence). CDR3 DNA sequence: TGTGCCTGGACCCCCCCGGCCAGGGGGGGCTACGAGCAGTACTTC. Amino acid sequence: CAWTPPARGGYEQYF.

The chain links TRBV20-1 to TRBJ1-2; D uncertain. The ends were cut back, 1 base at V and 6 bases at J, with 6 bases in the middle. Germline CDR1 and CDR2: DFQATT and SNEGSKA (reference sequence). The CDR3 loop spans 11 amino acids. The chain's CDR3 is CSARGVDGYTF. CDR3 coding DNA: TGCAGTGCTAGAGGGGTGGATGGCTACACCTTC.

V is TRBV5-1 and J is TRBJ1-4, with D perhaps matching TRBD1 (5 bases). Germline assignment: CDR1 SGHRS and CDR2 YFSETQ. The CDR3 totals 14 residues. V gave up 4 bases and J gave up 6 bases, with 13 bases separating them. The CDR3 nucleotides are TGCGCCAGCAGCCGTATGGGGCCTGATGAAAAACTGTTTTTT. Translated: CASSRMGPDEKLFF.

The chain links TRBV6-5 to TRBJ2-2; D is possibly TRBD2 (6 bases). CDR1 is MNHEY and CDR2 is SVGAGI in the germline V gene. V was cut by 3 bases and J by 6 bases, with 17 bases left in between. The CDR3 sequence is 16 residues long. The CDR3 sequence: CASSYRHGGLAGELFF. CDR3 nucleotides: TGTGCCAGCAGTTATCGCCACGGGGGATTGGCCGGGGAGCTGTTTTTT.

The rearrangement joins TRBV19 to TRBJ1-1; unclear D gene. This CDR3 contains 14 residues. V dropped 1 base and J dropped 0 bases, with 6 bases sitting between them. Germline CDR1 and CDR2: LNHDA and SQIVND (reference sequence). The CDR3 DNA is TGTGCCAGTAGTATAGTCGGGATGAACACTGAAGCTTTCTTT. This translates into CASSIVGMNTEAFF.

The CDR3 DNA sequence: TGCGCCAGCAGTCCCGGGCGGTACAATGAGCAGTTCTTC. This codes for CASSPGRYNEQFF. This sequence joins TRBV5-1 and TRBJ2-1; D is unresolved. CDR1 is SGHRS, CDR2 YFSETQ, per germline. Trimming removed 5 bases from V and 4 bases from J, with 10 bases in between. The CDR3 runs to 13 residues.

This rearrangement joins TRBV7-2 to TRBJ2-7, with D possibly TRBD2 on 6 matching bases. The germline V gene encodes CDR1 SGHTA and CDR2 FQGNSA. CDR3 size: 15 residues. V lost 1 base and J 3 bases, leaving 13 bases between the germline ends. The CDR3 is CASSLVSGGVYEQYF. The CDR3 coding sequence is TGTGCCAGCAGCTTAGTTTCCGGGGGTGTCTACGAGCAGTACTTC.

CDR3 amino acids: CASSPVSGATDTQYF. DNA of the CDR3: TGTGCCAGCAGCCCGGTAAGCGGGGCCACAGATACGCAGTATTTT. The chain uses TRBV7-7 and TRBJ2-3; 7 bases line up with TRBD2. Trimming took 5 bases from V and 2 from J; bases not matched to a gene: 7. From germline, CDR1 is SSHAT and CDR2 FNYEAQ (reference sequence). The CDR3 extends over 15 amino acids.

V usage is TRBV7-2 and J usage is TRBJ2-7; D assignment may be TRBD1 or TRBD2 (5 bases each). Trimming took off 3 bases at V and 4 bases at J, with 13 bases between the two ends. This CDR3 spans 14 amino acids. Germline loops: CDR1 SGHTA, CDR2 FQGNSA. The CDR3 is CASSFGRDPYEQYF. The CDR3 DNA reads TGTGCCAGCAGCTTCGGCCGGGACCCTTACGAGCAGTACTTC.

The CDR3 nucleotides read TGTGCCAGCAGTTTCCGGGTAGATCAGCCCCAGCATTTT. Residues: CASSFRVDQPQHF. The V and J genes are TRBV28 and TRBJ1-5; the D is unclear. Per the germline V gene, CDR1 is MDHEN and CDR2 is SYDVKM. V was pared by 3 bases and J by 5 bases, with 8 bases between. This CDR3 comprises 13 residues.

The chain recombines TRBV10-2 with TRBJ1-2; TRBD1 might be the D (6 bases). The V end was cut by 6 bases, the J end by 2 bases, with 13 bases between. CDR1 and CDR2 (germline): WSHSY, SAAADI. The CDR3 has 14 amino acids. CDR3 sequence: CASREQGPNYGYTF. The CDR3 DNA follows: TGCGCCAGCAGAGAACAGGGCCCCAACTATGGCTACACCTTC.

At least ten counts were recorded for this clone. The V call is TRBV10-1, the J call TRBJ1-1; D ambiguous. The V and J ends lost 2 bases and 1 base respectively, with 5 bases between them. Germline assignment: CDR1 WNHNN and CDR2 SYGVQD (reference sequence). There are 13 residues in the CDR3. CDR3 residues: CASSEDGNTEAFF. The DNA for the CDR3 is TGCGCCAGCAGTGAGGACGGGAACACTGAAGCTTTCTTT.

The V gene is TRBV9, the J gene TRBJ2-4; tentatively, D is TRBD2 (7 bases). Germline loops: CDR1 SGDLS, CDR2 YYNGEE. V lost 4 bases and J lost 6, with 14 bases in between. The CDR3 extends over 14 amino acids. Here the CDR3 reads CASSPWGGRNIQYF. CDR3 coding DNA: TGTGCCAGCAGCCCCTGGGGGGGCAGAAACATTCAGTACTTC.

This clone was detected only a few times. The V gene is TRBV5-1, the J gene TRBJ1-4, with no clear D. V lost 0 bases and J lost 8, with 8 bases in between. CDR1 is SGHRS and CDR2 is YFSETQ in the germline V gene. This CDR3 contains 13 residues. DNA of the CDR3: TGCGCCAGCAGCTTGGACCCGGGGGAAAAACTGTTTTTT. It encodes CASSLDPGEKLFF.

This sequence joins TRBV14 and TRBJ2-2; 9 bases match TRBD2. Germline V gene lookup returns CDR1 SGHDN and CDR2 FVKESK. The J segment lost 5 bases and the V segment lost 4 bases, leaving 5 bases of the junction unmatched. This CDR3 has 15 residues. CDR3 in DNA: TGTGCCAGCAGCCTAGCGGGAGTACAGACCGGGGAGCTGTTTTTT. Protein: CASSLAGVQTGELFF.

The chain links TRBV5-1 to TRBJ2-2, with D unclear. Trimming took 4 bases from V and 2 from J, leaving 15 bases between them. Germline loops: CDR1 SGHRS, CDR2 YFSETQ. This CDR3 is built from 16 residues. The CDR3 DNA reads TGCGCCAGCAGCCGAGTGGGGATGGGAAACACCGGGGAGCTGTTTTTT. Translated: CASSRVGMGNTGELFF.